This TCR beta chain was obtained from a study of control samples from healthy donors and cancer patients. Sequencing was performed with immunoSEQ multiplex PCR; in TCRdb, only in-frame clones are kept and a portion is missing. Of about 51,000 clones listed, over 70% are singletons. The CDR3 is 15 amino acids. Germline V lookup: CDR1 MDHEN, CDR2 SYDVKM. The trim removed 8 bases at V and 4 bases at J, leaving 13 bases unmatched. The TCR sequence derives from a man aged 70 or older in good health. Sequenced sample: blood. This chain connects TRBV28 to TRBJ1-2, with 7 bases lining up with TRBD1. In nucleotides, the CDR3 is TGTGCCAGCCTCCAGGGGGGCAGACTGCCCTATGGCTACACCTTC. Its protein product is CASLQGGRLPYGYTF.